This TCR beta chain was identified during a study of human T cells and chemical hapten exposure. The time point is: pre-sensitization, week 0. The treatment: therapeutic diphenylcyclopropenone sensitization with weekly scalp DPC. Each donor was an alopecia patient between 18 and 70 years of age who qualified for DPC. Regarding this clonotype: The antigen remains undetermined.

Overall study findings and caveats: Controls formed significantly fewer large CDR3 similarity clusters than expanded TCRs did. The number of TCRs above 1 in 1000 frequency did not change after DPC sensitization.

MiXCR was run by TCRdb on the RACE reads, yielding one entry per CDR3 protein. Of around 200,000 distinct CDR3 sequences in the sample, about 31% are singletons; the top ten hold roughly 3%. With V trimmed by 4 bases and J by 7 bases, 6 bases remained unmatched. The CDR3 has 14 residues. Germline CDR1 LGHNA, CDR2 YNFKEQ. The chain carries TRBV4-2 and TRBJ2-3, with 9 bases aligning to TRBD2. The sample was whole blood, taken in connection with sensitization to the hapten diphenylcyclopropenone (DPC). This clonotype was sampled from a woman aged 25-40 years with alopecia areata. Some clones in this sample may be carry-over from other donors' samples. CDR3 sequence (DNA): TGTGCCAGCAGCCGCATAGCGGGGGCCAATACGCAGTATTTT. Protein product: CASSRIAGANTQYF.